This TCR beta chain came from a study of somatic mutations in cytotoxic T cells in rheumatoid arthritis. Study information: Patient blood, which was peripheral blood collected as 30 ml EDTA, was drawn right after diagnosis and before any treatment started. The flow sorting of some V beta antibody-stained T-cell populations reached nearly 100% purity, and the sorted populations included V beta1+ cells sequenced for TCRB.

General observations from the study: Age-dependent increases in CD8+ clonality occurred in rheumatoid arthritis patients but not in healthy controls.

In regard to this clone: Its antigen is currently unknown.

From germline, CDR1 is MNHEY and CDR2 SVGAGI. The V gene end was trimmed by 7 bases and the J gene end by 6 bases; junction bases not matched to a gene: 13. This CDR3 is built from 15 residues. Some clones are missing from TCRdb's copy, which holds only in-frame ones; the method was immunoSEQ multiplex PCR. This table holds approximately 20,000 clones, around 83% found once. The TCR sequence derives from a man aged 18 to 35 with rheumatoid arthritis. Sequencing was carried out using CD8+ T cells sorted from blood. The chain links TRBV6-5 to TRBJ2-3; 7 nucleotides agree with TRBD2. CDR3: CASTESTSSQDTQYF. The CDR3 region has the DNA TGTGCCAGCACCGAATCGACTAGCTCCCAGGATACGCAGTATTTT.